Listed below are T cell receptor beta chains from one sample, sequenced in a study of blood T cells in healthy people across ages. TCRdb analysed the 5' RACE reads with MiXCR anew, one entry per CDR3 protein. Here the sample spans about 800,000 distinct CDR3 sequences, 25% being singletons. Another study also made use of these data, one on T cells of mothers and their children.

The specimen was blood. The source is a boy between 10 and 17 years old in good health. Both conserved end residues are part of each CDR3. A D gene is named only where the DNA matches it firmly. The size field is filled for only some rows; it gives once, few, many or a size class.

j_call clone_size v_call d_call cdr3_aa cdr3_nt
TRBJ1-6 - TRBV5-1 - CASSLSESLRTSPLHF TGCGCCAGCAGCTTGAGCGAAAGTCTCCGAACTTCACCCCTCCACTTT
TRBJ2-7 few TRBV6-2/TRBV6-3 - CASSRPHYEQYF TGTGCTAGCAGTCGACCTCACTACGAGCAGTACTTC
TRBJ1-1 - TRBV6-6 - CASSPRTAGNTEAFF TGTGCCAGCAGCCCCAGGACAGCGGGTAACACTGAAGCTTTCTTT
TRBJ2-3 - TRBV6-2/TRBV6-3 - CASSYSLPSGTQYF TGTGCCAGCAGTTACTCTCTTCCGTCGGGTACGCAGTATTTT
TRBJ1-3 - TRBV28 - CASSLPRTLSSGNTIYF TGTGCCAGCAGTTTGCCCAGGACCCTTTCCTCTGGAAACACCATATATTTT
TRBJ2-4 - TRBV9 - CASSGVGLAKNIQYF TGTGCCAGCAGCGGGGTGGGGCTAGCCAAAAACATTCAGTACTTC
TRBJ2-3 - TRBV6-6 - CASRQKADTQYF TGTGCCAGCAGGCAGAAGGCAGATACGCAGTATTTT
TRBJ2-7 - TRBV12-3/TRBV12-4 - CASSPLGREYEQYF TGTGCCAGCAGTCCGCTTGGGCGAGAGTACGAGCAGTACTTC
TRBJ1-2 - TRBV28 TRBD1 CASSSQSGGDYGYTF TGTGCCAGCAGTTCCCAATCAGGGGGCGACTATGGCTACACCTTC
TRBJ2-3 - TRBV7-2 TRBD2 CASSLSTSGGSADTQYF TGTGCCAGCAGCCTATCGACTAGCGGAGGTTCCGCAGATACGCAGTATTTT
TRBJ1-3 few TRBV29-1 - CSVREERAPGNTIYF TGCAGCGTTCGGGAGGAGAGGGCACCTGGAAACACCATATATTTT
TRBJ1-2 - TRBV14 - CASSQEAGFGGYTF TGTGCCAGCAGCCAGGAGGCAGGGTTCGGCGGCTACACCTTC
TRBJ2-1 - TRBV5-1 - CASSLVGGVVDEQFF TGCGCCAGCAGCTTAGTGGGGGGAGTAGTCGATGAGCAGTTCTTC
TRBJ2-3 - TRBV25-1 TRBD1 CASSGPGTGGDTQYF TGTGCCAGCAGTGGCCCCGGGACAGGGGGGGATACGCAGTATTTT
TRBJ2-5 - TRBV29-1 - CSAYQETQYF TGCAGCGCCTATCAGGAGACCCAGTACTTC
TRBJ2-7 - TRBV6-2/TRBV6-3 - CASSNRDDQGEQYF TGTGCCAGCAGTAACCGGGACGACCAGGGGGAGCAGTACTTC
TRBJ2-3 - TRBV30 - CAWSVGRRDTQYF TGTGCCTGGAGTGTGGGCCGGCGAGATACGCAGTATTTT
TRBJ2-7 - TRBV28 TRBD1 CASSYDRVAHEQYF TGTGCCAGCAGTTATGACAGGGTAGCTCACGAGCAGTACTTC
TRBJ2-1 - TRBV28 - CASSFFDRSYNEQFF TGTGCCAGCAGTTTCTTTGACCGTAGCTACAATGAGCAGTTCTTC
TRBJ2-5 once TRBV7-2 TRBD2 CASSSQRTSGGVSETQYF TGTGCCAGCAGCTCCCAGCGGACTAGCGGGGGGGTCTCAGAGACCCAGTACTTC
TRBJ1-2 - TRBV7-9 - CASSLAPTLQEYYTF TGTGCCAGCAGCTTAGCTCCAACACTACAGGAGTACTACACCTTC
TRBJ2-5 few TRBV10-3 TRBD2 CAISPGLAGGGSFETQYF TGTGCCATCAGCCCGGGACTAGCGGGGGGTGGGAGTTTCGAGACCCAGTACTTC
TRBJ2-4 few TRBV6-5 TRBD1 CASSGSGQGKNIQYF TGTGCCAGCAGTGGATCGGGACAGGGGAAAAACATTCAGTACTTC
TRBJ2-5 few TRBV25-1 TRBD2 CASSESISGRQETQYF TGTGCCAGCAGTGAATCTATTAGCGGGCGACAAGAGACCCAGTACTTC
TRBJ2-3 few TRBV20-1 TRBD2 CSALGLAGLNTQYF TGCAGTGCTCTAGGACTAGCGGGACTAAATACGCAGTATTTT
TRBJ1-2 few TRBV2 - CASERGVAAGGYTF TGTGCCAGCGAGCGCGGGGTGGCAGCGGGGGGCTACACCTTC
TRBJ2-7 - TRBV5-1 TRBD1 CASSPIPGQDYEQYF TGCGCCAGCAGCCCAATACCGGGACAGGACTACGAGCAGTACTTC
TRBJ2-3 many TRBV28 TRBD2 CASSLSSATSGNTDTQYF TGTGCCAGCAGTTTATCCTCCGCGACTAGCGGAAACACAGATACGCAGTATTTT
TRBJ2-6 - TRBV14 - CASSQVADRANVLTF TGTGCCAGCAGCCAAGTCGCCGACAGGGCCAACGTCCTGACTTTC
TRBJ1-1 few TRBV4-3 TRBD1 CASSQLTGGENTEAFF TGCGCCAGCAGCCAGCTCACAGGGGGAGAGAACACTGAAGCTTTCTTT
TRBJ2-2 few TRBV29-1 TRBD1 CSVLGQAAGELFF TGCAGCGTTTTAGGACAGGCGGCCGGGGAGCTGTTTTTT
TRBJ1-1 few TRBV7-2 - CASSLALGVTEAFF TGTGCCAGCAGCTTAGCGCTTGGGGTCACTGAAGCTTTCTTT
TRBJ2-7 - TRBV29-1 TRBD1 CSVGSGERQGDHEQYF TGCAGCGTTGGGTCCGGAGAGAGACAGGGCGACCACGAGCAGTACTTC
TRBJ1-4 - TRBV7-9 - CASSFRGPLEKLFF TGTGCCAGCAGCTTCAGAGGGCCGCTTGAAAAACTGTTTTTT
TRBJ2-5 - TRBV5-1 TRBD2 CASSSIAGGVETQYF TGCGCCAGCAGCTCGATAGCGGGAGGGGTAGAGACCCAGTACTTC
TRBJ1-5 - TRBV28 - CASSTNQPQHF TGTGCCAGCAGTACTAATCAGCCCCAGCATTTT
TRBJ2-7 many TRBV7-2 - CASSDRLSYEQYF TGTGCCAGCAGCGACAGGCTGAGCTACGAGCAGTACTTC
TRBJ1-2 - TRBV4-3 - CASSQDQVGLKGYTF TGCGCCAGCAGCCAAGATCAGGTTGGACTGAAGGGCTACACCTTC
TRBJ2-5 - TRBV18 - CASSPAMGVRETQYF TGTGCCAGCTCACCAGCAATGGGTGTCCGGGAGACCCAGTACTTC
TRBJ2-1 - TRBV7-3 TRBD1 CASSLYTGGRNEQFF TGTGCCAGCAGCTTATATACAGGGGGTAGGAATGAGCAGTTCTTC
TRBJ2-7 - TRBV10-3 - CAISDLEGSYEQYF TGTGCCATCAGTGATTTGGAGGGGAGCTACGAGCAGTACTTC
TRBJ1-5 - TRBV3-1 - CASSQSGEGVHQPQHF TGTGCCAGCAGCCAATCGGGGGAGGGAGTCCATCAGCCCCAGCATTTT
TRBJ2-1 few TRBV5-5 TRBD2 CASRVNEGGYNEQFF TGTGCCAGCCGTGTAAATGAGGGAGGGTACAATGAGCAGTTCTTC
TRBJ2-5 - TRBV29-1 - CSVEVGPRGETQYF TGCAGCGTTGAAGTGGGGCCCCGGGGCGAGACCCAGTACTTC